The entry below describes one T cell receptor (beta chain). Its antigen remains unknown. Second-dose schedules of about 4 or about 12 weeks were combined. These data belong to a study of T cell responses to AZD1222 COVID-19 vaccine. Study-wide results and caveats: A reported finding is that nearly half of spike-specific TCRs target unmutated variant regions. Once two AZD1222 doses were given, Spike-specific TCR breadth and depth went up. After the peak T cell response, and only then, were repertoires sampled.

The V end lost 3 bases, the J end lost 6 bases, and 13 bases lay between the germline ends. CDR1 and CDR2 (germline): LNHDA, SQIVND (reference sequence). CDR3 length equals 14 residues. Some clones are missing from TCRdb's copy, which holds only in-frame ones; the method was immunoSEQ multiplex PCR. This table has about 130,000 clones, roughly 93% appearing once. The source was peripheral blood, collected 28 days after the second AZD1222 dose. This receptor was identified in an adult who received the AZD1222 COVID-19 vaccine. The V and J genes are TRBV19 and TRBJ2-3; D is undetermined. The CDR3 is CASSILGSDDTQYF. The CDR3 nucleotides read TGTGCCAGTAGTATTTTGGGATCTGATGATACGCAGTATTTT.